The rows below give T cell receptor beta chains drawn from one sample of a study of Graves' ophthalmopathy and Graves' hyperthyroidism. MiXCR, applied by TCRdb to the multiplex PCR reads, yields one record per CDR3 protein. The data show over a million distinct CDR3 sequences, approximately 35% seen once. The sequencing sample was made of peripheral blood or thyroid tissue (not recorded which). The receptors originated from an adult man with Graves' hyperthyroidism. Each CDR3 is given with its conserved first and last residue. D genes are given only for firm matches. Clone size is not always given. Where it is, it says once, few, many or a class for expanded clones.

TRBD2 TRBJ2-2 TRBV19 few CASKDFGGRPTGELFF TGTGCCAGTAAGGATTTTGGCGGGAGGCCCACCGGGGAGCTGTTTTTT
NA TRBJ1-2 TRBV20-1 many CSARETGLKDGYTF TGCAGTGCTAGAGAGACAGGCTTAAAAGATGGCTACACCTTC
NA TRBJ2-6 TRBV10-3 NA CAISAGTRNRSGANVLTF TGTGCCATCAGTGCCGGGACAAGGAATCGTTCTGGGGCCAACGTCCTGACTTTC
NA TRBJ1-1 TRBV9 many CASSVVPGKAFF TGTGCCAGCAGCGTAGTCCCAGGCAAAGCTTTCTTT
NA TRBJ2-7 TRBV6-5 many CASSPSSRGYEQYF TGTGCCAGCAGCCCCTCATCACGGGGCTACGAGCAGTACTTC
NA TRBJ1-1 TRBV30 few CAWSVGLTEAFF TGTGCCTGGAGTGTGGGGCTCACTGAAGCTTTCTTT
TRBD2 TRBJ2-7 TRBV13 few CASSARAGTSGEQYF TGTGCCAGCAGCGCTAGGGCCGGGACTAGCGGCGAGCAGTACTTC
TRBD2 TRBJ2-5 TRBV15 NA CATSIPGQASGTYQETQYF TGTGCCACCAGCATCCCGGGACAAGCTAGCGGGACCTACCAAGAGACCCAGTACTTC
TRBD1 TRBJ2-7 TRBV12-3/TRBV12-4 many CATNRQGSYEQYF TGTGCCACCAATAGACAGGGGTCCTACGAGCAGTACTTC
NA TRBJ2-7 TRBV12-3/TRBV12-4 many CASSSPPVEQYF TGTGCCAGCAGCTCCCCCCCTGTGGAGCAGTACTTC
TRBD1 TRBJ1-1 TRBV15 NA CATSRDSDRGNTEAFF TGTGCCACCAGCAGAGATTCGGACAGGGGGAACACTGAAGCTTTCTTT
NA TRBJ1-2 TRBV6-5 NA CASSYNGGAGDSGYTF TGTGCCAGCAGTTATAATGGGGGTGCAGGGGATAGTGGCTACACCTTC
NA TRBJ2-2 TRBV7-3 many CASSLSSGPRTGELFF TGTGCCAGCAGCTTATCTTCTGGCCCGAGGACCGGGGAGCTGTTTTTT
NA TRBJ1-2 TRBV7-2 NA CACSVELSRGYGYTF TGTGCCTGCAGCGTCGAACTATCCCGGGGCTATGGCTACACCTTC
TRBD1 TRBJ1-1 TRBV10-3 NA CAISESGTADTEAFF TGTGCCATCAGTGAAAGTGGGACAGCCGACACTGAAGCTTTCTTT
NA TRBJ1-5 TRBV2 many CASSRDNSNQPQHF TGTGCCAGCAGTCGGGACAATAGCAATCAGCCCCAGCATTTT
TRBD2 TRBJ2-7 TRBV29-1 NA CSATSGSVEQYF TGCAGCGCGACTAGCGGGTCTGTCGAGCAGTACTTC
TRBD1 TRBJ1-2 TRBV19 few CASRDRGGYGYTF TGTGCCAGTAGGGACAGGGGCGGCTATGGCTACACCTTC
NA TRBJ2-2 TRBV15 NA CATSRYPDLPGELFF TGTGCCACCAGCAGATATCCGGACCTGCCCGGGGAGCTGTTTTTT
TRBD1 TRBJ1-2 TRBV20-1 few CSAKGQGEGYTF TGCAGTGCCAAAGGACAGGGTGAAGGCTACACCTTC
TRBD1 TRBJ2-2 TRBV11-2 few CASSSSPGQVNTGELFF TGTGCCAGCAGCTCCTCACCGGGACAGGTGAACACCGGGGAGCTGTTTTTT
NA TRBJ1-5 TRBV2 many CASSEPGRPKPQHF TGTGCCAGCAGTGAACCGGGCCGACCGAAGCCCCAGCATTTT
NA TRBJ1-4 TRBV12-3/TRBV12-4 few CASVGGSMANEKLFF TGTGCCAGCGTCGGGGGGTCGATGGCTAATGAAAAACTGTTTTTT
NA TRBJ2-5 TRBV6-1 many CASRTEAGETQYF TGTGCCAGCAGGACAGAGGCAGGGGAGACCCAGTACTTC
NA TRBJ1-2 TRBV6-5 NA CASSVREIPPEGYTF TGTGCCAGCTCCGTCAGGGAAATCCCCCCAGAAGGCTACACCTTC
NA TRBJ2-5 TRBV7-9 NA CASSLEGKRETQYF TGTGCCAGCAGCTTAGAGGGCAAGCGAGAGACCCAGTACTTC
NA TRBJ1-1 TRBV12-3/TRBV12-4 NA CASSVVKPMNTEAFF TGTGCCAGCAGTGTAGTGAAACCCATGAACACTGAAGCTTTCTTT
NA TRBJ1-1 TRBV6-1 NA CASSELGGGMNTEAFF TGTGCCAGCAGTGAATTGGGGGGGGGGATGAACACTGAAGCTTTCTTT
TRBD1 TRBJ1-6 TRBV7-9 many CASGQGRDSPLHF TGTGCCAGCGGACAGGGACGGGATTCACCCCTCCACTTT
TRBD1 TRBJ2-2 TRBV7-2 NA CASSLSPGQAITGELFF TGTGCCAGCAGCTTATCGCCGGGACAGGCGATCACCGGGGAGCTGTTTTTT
TRBD1 TRBJ1-2 TRBV12-3/TRBV12-4 NA CASSPPRTGESHTF TGTGCCAGCAGCCCCCCTAGGACAGGAGAGTCCCACACCTTC
NA TRBJ1-2 TRBV4-3 few CASRQVSGLQSGYTF TGCGCCAGCAGACAAGTGTCAGGGTTGCAGAGCGGCTACACCTTC
NA TRBJ2-7 TRBV2 many CASSEELQSSYEQYF TGTGCCAGCAGTGAAGAACTCCAGTCGAGCTACGAGCAGTACTTC
TRBD1 TRBJ2-7 TRBV5-1 few CASRVDRGGGSEQYF TGTGCCAGCAGAGTCGACAGGGGCGGAGGCTCCGAGCAGTACTTC
TRBD2 TRBJ2-7 TRBV6-5 many CASSLSGPSSYEQYF TGTGCCAGCAGTCTTAGCGGGCCGAGCTCCTACGAGCAGTACTTC
TRBD2 TRBJ2-2 TRBV13 many CASSLLAGNTGELFF TGTGCCAGCAGCTTACTAGCGGGGAACACCGGGGAGCTGTTTTTT
NA TRBJ2-5 TRBV19 many CASSMTSGGGGRTQYF TGTGCCAGTAGTATGACGTCCGGGGGAGGGGGGAGAACCCAGTACTTC
TRBD1 TRBJ2-5 TRBV6-5 NA CASSARDRRDSETQYF TGTGCCAGCAGCGCCCGGGACAGGAGGGACTCCGAGACCCAGTACTTC
NA TRBJ1-5 TRBV6-2/TRBV6-3 few CASGSGAFRQPQHF TGTGCCAGCGGCTCCGGGGCTTTTCGTCAGCCCCAGCATTTT